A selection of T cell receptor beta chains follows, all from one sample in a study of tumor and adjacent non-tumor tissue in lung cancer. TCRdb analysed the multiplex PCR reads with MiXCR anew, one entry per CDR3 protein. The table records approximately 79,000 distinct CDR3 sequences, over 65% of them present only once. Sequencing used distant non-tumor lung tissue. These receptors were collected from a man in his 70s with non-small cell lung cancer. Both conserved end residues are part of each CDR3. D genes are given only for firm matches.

CASSLGLLVGDRNEWFF	TGTGCCAGCAGCTTAGGCCTCTTAGTGGGAGATAGAAATGAGTGGTTCTTC	TRBV11-3	TRBJ2-1	-
CASSQDVQPFDGYTF	TGCGCCAGCAGCCAAGATGTGCAGCCGTTTGATGGCTACACCTTC	TRBV4-1	TRBJ1-2	-
CASSLSGQLYEQYF	TGTGCCAGCAGCTTATCGGGACAACTCTACGAGCAGTACTTC	TRBV11-1	TRBJ2-7	-
CTSNSDTGELFF	TGTACCAGCAACTCAGACACCGGGGAGTTGTTTTTT	TRBV5-4	TRBJ2-2	-
CPSSFRDRTLNTEVFF	TGTCCCAGCAGCTTCCGGGACAGAACGCTGAACACTGAAGTCTTCTTT	TRBV11-3	TRBJ1-1	TRBD1
CASSSMGPTARTGELFF	TGTGCCAGTAGCTCCATGGGCCCGACAGCAAGGACCGGGGAGCTGTTTTTT	TRBV7-9	TRBJ2-2	-
CASSRTRAGVGEEQYF	TGCGCCAGCAGCCGGACACGAGCGGGAGTGGGGGAGGAGCAGTACTTC	TRBV4-1	TRBJ2-7	TRBD2
CTSREDVGLFGYNEQFF	TGTACCAGCAGGGAAGACGTGGGACTCTTTGGCTACAATGAGCAGTTCTTC	TRBV6-1	TRBJ2-1	-
CASRSQGSSGANVLIF	TGTGCCAGCAGAAGTCAGGGGAGCTCTGGGGCCAACGTTCTGATTTTC	TRBV28	TRBJ2-6	-
CSVDPYQTSGEDGYTF	TGCAGCGTTGACCCATATCAAACCTCGGGAGAAGATGGCTACACCTTC	TRBV29-1	TRBJ1-2	-
CSAWGTIPVQYF	TGCAGTGCCTGGGGGACGATCCCCGTGCAGTACTTC	TRBV29-1	TRBJ2-7	-